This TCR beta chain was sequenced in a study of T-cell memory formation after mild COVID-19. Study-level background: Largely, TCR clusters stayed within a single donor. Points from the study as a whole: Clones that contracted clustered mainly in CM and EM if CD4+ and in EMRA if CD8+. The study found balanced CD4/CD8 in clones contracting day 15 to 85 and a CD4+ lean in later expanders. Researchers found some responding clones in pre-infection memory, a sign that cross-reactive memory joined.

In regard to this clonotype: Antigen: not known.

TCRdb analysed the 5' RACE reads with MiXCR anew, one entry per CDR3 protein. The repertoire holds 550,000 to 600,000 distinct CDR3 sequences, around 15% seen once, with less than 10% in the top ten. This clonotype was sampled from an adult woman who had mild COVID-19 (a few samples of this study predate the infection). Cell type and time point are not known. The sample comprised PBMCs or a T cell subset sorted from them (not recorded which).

The CDR3 protein is CSPRASGRGGIQYF. CDR3 sequence (DNA): TGCAGCCCTCGGGCTAGCGGGAGGGGGGGCATTCAGTACTTC. The chain joins TRBV20-1 to TRBJ2-4; 12 bases are shared with TRBD2. The CDR3 runs to 14 residues. From germline, CDR1 is DFQATT and CDR2 SNEGSKA (reference sequence).